One and the same sample provided the 30 T cell receptor beta chains below, sequenced in a study of blood T cell repertoires in COVID-19. Generated by immunoSEQ multiplex PCR, the TCRdb table keeps only in-frame clones and is missing some. This sample has some 300,000 clones; around 89% occur once, and the top ten carry over 5%. The source material was peripheral blood. The receptor set was obtained from a woman in her 50s with COVID-19, enrolled during active disease.

Here the CDR3 DNA reads TGTGCCAGCAGCCGAGGACTAGCGGGAGTAATCCCCAATGAGCAGTTCTTC. Translation gives CASSRGLAGVIPNEQFF. The chain has TRBV13 and TRBJ2-1, with TRBD2 identical over 13 bases. The ends lost 5 bases at V and 6 bases at J; junction bases unmatched: 10. This CDR3 spans 17 amino acids. The germline CDR1 and CDR2 sequences are PRHDT and FYEKMQ (reference sequence).

The chain joins TRBV2 to TRBJ1-2, with 9 nucleotides matching TRBD1. The CDR3 is made up of 13 amino acids. CDR1 is SNHLY, CDR2 FYNNEI, per germline. Trimming cost V 6 bases and J 4 bases; bases outside gene matches: 3. CDR3 DNA: TGTGCCAGCAGGACGGGACAGGGCTATGGCTACACCTTC. It is translated as CASRTGQGYGYTF.

V usage is TRBV6-6 and J usage is TRBJ2-5; no definite D call. Trimming stripped 0 bases from V and 2 bases from J, with 10 bases between. CDR3 size: 15 residues. CDR1 is MNHNY and CDR2 is SVGAGI in the germline V gene (reference sequence). The CDR3 DNA follows: TGTGCCAGCAGTTACTCGACGGCAGGACAAGAGACCCAGTACTTC. It yields the protein CASSYSTAGQETQYF.

The rearrangement uses TRBV11-2 and TRBJ1-5; D gene ambiguous. V lost 0 bases and J 8 bases, leaving 5 bases between the germline ends. The length of the CDR3 is 12 residues. Germline CDR1 reads SGHAT; CDR2 reads FQNNGV. CDR3: CASSLDREPQHF. CDR3 DNA sequence: TGTGCCAGCAGCTTAGATCGTGAGCCCCAGCATTTT.

The chain uses TRBV19 and TRBJ1-5, with D unresolved. The germline V gene has CDR1 LNHDA and CDR2 SQIVND (reference sequence). CDR3 length: 16 residues. V lost 3 bases to trimming and J lost 3 bases, with 15 bases between them. CDR3 sequence: CASSMRAASANQPQHF. The DNA of the CDR3 is TGTGCCAGTAGTATGAGAGCGGCCAGCGCCAATCAGCCCCAGCATTTT.

In DNA form, the CDR3 reads TGCGCCAGCAGTCCGGCGGTCACCGGGGAGCTGTTTTTT. Its protein is CASSPAVTGELFF. The chain is built from TRBV5-1 and TRBJ2-2; D not resolved. V was cut by 5 bases and J by 4 bases, with 9 bases left in between. Per germline, CDR1 SGHRS and CDR2 YFSETQ. This CDR3 has 13 amino acids.

V is TRBV5-1 and J is TRBJ2-2, with 8 bases that match TRBD1. Germline lookup yields CDR1 SGHRS and CDR2 YFSETQ. J gave up 0 bases and V 0 bases, and 1 base lay outside the gene matches. This CDR3 contains 16 residues. The CDR3 coding sequence is TGCGCCAGCAGCTTGGCACAGGGGGCGAACACCGGGGAGCTGTTTTTT. Protein sequence: CASSLAQGANTGELFF.

The chain carries TRBV27 and TRBJ1-6; D remains unclear. This CDR3 has 17 amino acids. The V gene lost 0 bases and the J gene lost 0 bases, with 9 bases spanning the gap. Per germline, CDR1 MNHEY and CDR2 SMNVEV (reference sequence). As DNA, the CDR3 is TGTGCCAGCAGTTTATCGATACCGAGCTCCTATAATTCACCCCTCCACTTT. As protein: CASSLSIPSSYNSPLHF.

CDR3 region: CASSQDGGSNQPQHF. CDR3 sequence (DNA): TGTGCCAGCAGCCAAGATGGCGGTAGCAATCAGCCCCAGCATTTT. The gene calls are TRBV3-1 (or the pseudogene TRBV3-2) and TRBJ1-5; D unresolved. Trimming cost V 0 bases and J 0 bases, with 6 bases left between them. CDR1 LGHDT and CDR2 YNNKEL come from the germline V gene (reference sequence). This CDR3 has 15 residues.

The gene calls are TRBV7-6 and TRBJ2-4, with TRBD1 as a possible D gene (5 bases). CDR1 is SGHVS, CDR2 FNYEAQ, per germline. The CDR3 length is 17 residues. V was clipped by 4 bases and J by 5 bases, with 21 bases between them. The CDR3 nucleotides are TGTGCCAGCAGCTCCCTGGGGCGGTGTTACCTCGAAAACATTCAGTACTTC. This gives the protein CASSSLGRCYLENIQYF.

This chain links TRBV6-2 or TRBV6-3 with TRBJ2-1; TRBD2 matches at 9 bases. The CDR3 is made up of 16 amino acids. V gave up 0 bases and J gave up 7 bases; unmatched junction bases: 7. From germline, CDR1 is MNHEY and CDR2 SVGEGT. CDR3 nucleotides: TGTGCCAGCAGTTACTCGTCTGCGGGAGGGGGAAATGAGCAGTTCTTC. Its protein product is CASSYSSAGGGNEQFF.

This chain uses TRBV3-1 (or the pseudogene TRBV3-2) with TRBJ2-4; TRBD1 agrees at 10 bases. This CDR3 is 16 amino acids long. The germline V gene encodes CDR1 LGHDT and CDR2 YNNKEL (reference sequence). The V and J ends lost 4 bases and 0 bases, in that order; junction bases with no gene match: 3. The CDR3 loop reads CASSPGQGLAKNIQYF. DNA of the CDR3: TGTGCCAGCAGCCCGGGACAGGGGCTAGCCAAAAACATTCAGTACTTC.

This clone was seen just once. This chain connects TRBV2 to TRBJ1-5; D is unclear. Trimming removed 1 base from V and 0 bases from J, with 7 bases in between. CDR1 and CDR2 (germline): SNHLY, FYNNEI. This CDR3 region has 15 residues. CDR3 coding DNA: TGTGCCAGCAGTGAAGAGAGGGATAGCAATCAGCCCCAGCATTTT. This translates into CASSEERDSNQPQHF.

The chain employs TRBV27 and TRBJ2-5, with D maybe TRBD1 (6 bases). Looked up from germline, CDR1 is MNHEY and CDR2 is SMNVEV (reference sequence). V gave up 5 bases and J gave up 2 bases, with 15 bases separating them. The CDR3 covers 15 residues. The CDR3 sequence is CASSPIGQNQETQYF. The CDR3 DNA follows: TGTGCCAGCAGTCCCATAGGACAGAATCAAGAGACCCAGTACTTC.

The chain uses TRBV9 and TRBJ1-3, with unresolved D. Germline values: CDR1 SGDLS, CDR2 YYNGEE. The V and J ends lost 0 bases and 0 bases respectively, with 7 bases between them. The CDR3 loop spans 15 amino acids. The CDR3 DNA reads as TGTGCCAGCAGCGTAGATTATAGCTCTGGAAACACCATATATTTT. It translates to CASSVDYSSGNTIYF.

This chain links TRBV7-2 with TRBJ2-7, with TRBD2 matching over 7 bases. V lost 1 base to trimming and J lost 3 bases; unmatched junction nucleotides: 6. Germline V gene data show CDR1 as SGHTA and CDR2 as FQGNSA. CDR3 size: 15 residues. The CDR3 region is CASSLGSSGNYEQYF. The CDR3 DNA reads as TGTGCCAGCAGCTTAGGTTCTAGCGGAAACTACGAGCAGTACTTC.

This clone was seen a few times. V gene TRBV11-2 combines with J gene TRBJ1-5; unclear D gene. The germline V and J ends were trimmed by 3 bases and 6 bases, with 12 bases remaining between them. The length of the CDR3 is 14 residues. The germline V gene encodes CDR1 SGHAT and CDR2 FQNNGV. The chain's CDR3 is CASSFTPSGQPQHF. DNA of the CDR3: TGTGCCAGCAGCTTTACCCCTAGCGGTCAGCCCCAGCATTTT. Full variable domain (missing parts from reference TRBV11-2 and TRBJ1-5): EAGVAQSPRYKIIEKRQSVAFWCNPISGHATLYWYQQILGQGPKLLIQFQNNGVVDDSQLPKDRFSAERLKGVDSTLKIQPAKLEDSAVYLCASSFTPSGQPQHFGDGTRLSIL.

The chain has TRBV4-1 and TRBJ2-1; TRBD2 aligns across 12 bases. The CDR3 extends over 15 amino acids. Per germline, CDR1 MGHRA and CDR2 YSYEKL. Trimming cost V 0 bases and J 10 bases; bases outside gene matches: 4. CDR3 nucleotides: TGCGCCAGCAGCCAAGACCGGACTAGCGGGAACGAGCAGTTCTTC. This encodes CASSQDRTSGNEQFF.

The chain couples TRBV19 to TRBJ1-5; a possible D gene is TRBD1 (6 bases). Per the germline V gene, CDR1 is LNHDA and CDR2 is SQIVND (reference sequence). V lost 6 bases to trimming and J lost 4 bases, with 19 bases between them. The CDR3 loop spans 16 amino acids. The CDR3 nucleotides read TGTGCCAGTAGAGGTCGAAGCGCAGGGGAAAATCAGCCCCAGCATTTT. It specifies CASRGRSAGENQPQHF.

The chain uses TRBV10-2 and TRBJ2-7, with a tentative D call TRBD1 (5 bases). This CDR3 spans 13 amino acids. Germline-derived CDR1 and CDR2 are WSHSY and SAAADI. Trimming removed 5 bases from V and 2 bases from J, with 10 bases in between. CDR3 in amino acids: CASSFRVPYEQYF. The CDR3 DNA sequence: TGCGCCAGCAGTTTCAGGGTTCCCTACGAGCAGTACTTC.

This chain joins TRBV18 and TRBJ1-1; D call uncertain. CDR3 length: 14 amino acids. Germline CDR1 KGHSH, CDR2 LQKENI. Trimming pared 6 bases from V and 1 base from J, leaving 12 bases between. CDR3 sequence: CASSPSARNTEAFF. CDR3 nucleotides: TGTGCCAGCTCTCCCAGTGCTCGGAACACTGAAGCTTTCTTT.

The CDR3 bases are TGTGCCAGCAGCTCTCGACAGGGAAGTGGCTACACCTTC. Translation: CASSSRQGSGYTF. The V gene is TRBV7-2, the J gene TRBJ1-2; TRBD1 matches 7 bases. Germline V gives CDR1 SGHTA, CDR2 FQGNSA. Losses at the gene ends were 4 bases for V and 7 bases for J; bases not matched to a gene: 6. The CDR3 extends over 13 amino acids.

The sample holds a few counts of this clone. The V call is TRBV18, the J call TRBJ2-1, with 7 nucleotides matching TRBD1. Germline CDR1 and CDR2: KGHSH and LQKENI. Losses at the gene ends were 1 base for V and 7 bases for J; bases not matched to a gene: 4. The CDR3 extends over 14 amino acids. Here the CDR3 reads CASSPQGAENEQFF. In nucleotides, the CDR3 is TGTGCCAGCTCACCACAGGGGGCGGAAAATGAGCAGTTCTTC.

This chain uses TRBV7-6 with TRBJ2-7; TRBD2 matches 7 bases. The CDR3 is 15 residues long. Germline V gene lookup returns CDR1 SGHVS and CDR2 FNYEAQ. V trimming: 5 bases; J trimming: 0 bases; junction bases outside the gene matches: 7. CDR3 region: CASSPLAASSYEQYF. DNA of the CDR3: TGTGCCAGCAGCCCGCTAGCGGCCTCCTCCTACGAGCAGTACTTC. The full variable domain, its missing parts supplied by reference TRBV7-6 and TRBJ2-7, is GAGVSQSPRYKVTKRGQDVALRCDPISGHVSLYWYRQALGQGPEFLTYFNYEAQQDKSGLPNDRFSAERPEGSISTLTIQRTEQRDSAMYRCASSPLAASSYEQYFGPGTRLTVT.

There are a few counts of this clone. The chain links TRBV7-2 to TRBJ2-1, with TRBD2 matching over 8 bases. The germline gives CDR1 SGHTA, CDR2 FQGNSA. CDR3 length: 15 residues. The V and J ends lost 2 bases and 4 bases, in that order; junction bases with no gene match: 4. The CDR3 spells CASSLSGGTYNEQFF. CDR3 coding DNA: TGTGCCAGCAGCTTAAGCGGGGGCACGTACAATGAGCAGTTCTTC.

This chain links TRBV3-1 (or the pseudogene TRBV3-2) with TRBJ1-1; unclear D gene. Germline V gene data show CDR1 as LGHDT and CDR2 as YNNKEL (reference sequence). The CDR3 consists of 14 residues. The V end lost 7 bases, the J end lost 1 base, and 13 bases lay between the germline ends. The CDR3 reads CASKLGGWNTEAFF. The CDR3, as DNA: TGTGCCAGCAAACTCGGAGGTTGGAACACTGAAGCTTTCTTT.

V and J are TRBV5-5 and TRBJ2-5; D gene ambiguous. V lost 4 bases to trimming and J lost 1 base, with 8 bases between them. Germline V lookup: CDR1 SGHKS, CDR2 YYEKEE (reference sequence). The CDR3 totals 13 residues. The CDR3 coding sequence is TGTGCCAGCAGCCTCGGTGGCCAAGAGACCCAGTACTTC. Its translation: CASSLGGQETQYF.

A single count supports this clone. V is TRBV6-6 and J is TRBJ2-7, with TRBD2 as a possible D gene (6 bases). Trimming cost V 2 bases and J 0 bases, with 11 bases left between them. Germline CDR1 MNHNY, CDR2 SVGAGI (reference sequence). The CDR3 sequence is 15 residues long. CDR3 region: CASSYPSGSSYEQYF. The CDR3 DNA follows: TGTGCCAGCAGTTACCCGAGCGGGTCCTCCTACGAGCAGTACTTC.

The chain recombines TRBV4-1 with TRBJ2-6, with TRBD2 as a possible D gene (5 bases). Germline V gene data show CDR1 as MGHRA and CDR2 as YSYEKL. The CDR3 loop spans 15 amino acids. V was clipped by 1 base and J by 1 base, with 5 bases between them. CDR3 bases: TGCGCCAGCAGCCAAGCGGGGTCTGGGGCCAACGTCCTGACTTTC. Protein product: CASSQAGSGANVLTF.

The chain carries TRBV19 and TRBJ2-1; D is possibly TRBD1 (6 bases). Looked up from germline, CDR1 is LNHDA and CDR2 is SQIVND (reference sequence). The CDR3 contains 13 residues. The V end was cut by 10 bases, the J end by 6 bases, with 16 bases between. The CDR3 nucleotides read TGTGCCACCAACAGGGTACTCGGCAATGAGCAGTTCTTC. Its protein product is CATNRVLGNEQFF. The whole variable domain, remainder taken from reference TRBV19 and TRBJ2-1, is DGGITQSPKYLFRKEGQNVTLSCEQNLNHDAMYWYRQDPGQGLRLIYYSQIVNDFQKGDIAEGYSVSREKKESFPLTVTSAQKNPTAFYLCATNRVLGNEQFFGPGTRLTVL.